Listed below are T cell receptor beta chains from one sample, sequenced in a study of T-cell memory formation after mild COVID-19. MiXCR, run by TCRdb on the 5' RACE reads, gives a single entry per CDR3 protein. The profile covers about 180,000 distinct CDR3 sequences, with around 20% appearing a single time and around 3.9% taken by the ten largest. The source material was PBMCs or a T cell subset sorted from them (not recorded which). Receptor source: a man between 18 and 35 years old who had mild COVID-19 (a few samples of this study predate the infection). Cell type and time point are not known. Each CDR3 is given with its conserved first and last residue. Each record gives: D gene, V gene, clone size, J gene, CDR3 protein, CDR3 DNA. The D gene is left open where the match is weak. The size of a clone is reported for some rows only, either as once, few or many, or as a class for expanded clones.

D: -; V: TRBV20-1; size: -; J: TRBJ1-4; CDR3: CSASEARTNEKLFF; DNA: TGCAGTGCTAGTGAGGCACGGACTAATGAAAAACTGTTTTTT
D: -; V: TRBV5-1; size: -; J: TRBJ2-5; CDR3: CASSSTRHPVETQYF; DNA: TGCGCCAGCAGCTCGACACGACACCCCGTTGAGACCCAGTACTTC
D: -; V: TRBV20-1; size: -; J: TRBJ2-7; CDR3: CSPRGASYEQYF; DNA: TGCAGTCCCCGGGGGGCCTCCTACGAGCAGTACTTC
D: TRBD1; V: TRBV10-1; size: -; J: TRBJ1-1; CDR3: CASSGQGFTEAFF; DNA: TGCGCCAGCAGTGGACAGGGTTTCACTGAAGCTTTCTTT
D: -; V: TRBV5-5; size: few; J: TRBJ1-1; CDR3: CASSWDINTEAFF; DNA: TGTGCCAGCAGCTGGGACATCAACACTGAAGCTTTCTTT
D: -; V: TRBV4-3; size: many; J: TRBJ2-1; CDR3: CASSQDRGKNEQFF; DNA: TGCGCCAGCAGCCAAGATCGGGGGAAGAATGAGCAGTTCTTC
D: TRBD2; V: TRBV5-1; size: -; J: TRBJ2-4; CDR3: CASSVPLAGGRTDIQYF; DNA: TGCGCCAGCAGCGTACCACTAGCGGGGGGACGAACGGACATTCAGTACTTC
D: TRBD1; V: TRBV5-1; size: few; J: TRBJ1-2; CDR3: CASRSDRGNGYTF; DNA: TGCGCCAGCAGGTCCGACAGGGGGAATGGCTACACCTTC
D: TRBD1; V: TRBV5-6; size: -; J: TRBJ2-5; CDR3: CASSPARTGGETQYF; DNA: TGTGCCAGCAGCCCCGCCAGGACAGGGGGTGAGACCCAGTACTTC
D: -; V: TRBV5-1; size: -; J: TRBJ2-1; CDR3: CASSKTSLNEQFF; DNA: TGCGCCAGCAGCAAGACTAGTTTAAATGAGCAGTTCTTC
D: -; V: TRBV18; size: few; J: TRBJ1-2; CDR3: CASSPGDINYGYTF; DNA: TGTGCCAGCTCACCAGGGGACATTAACTATGGCTACACCTTC
D: -; V: TRBV7-2; size: many; J: TRBJ2-3; CDR3: CASISSRATDTQYF; DNA: TGTGCCAGCATAAGTTCTCGGGCCACAGATACGCAGTATTTT
D: -; V: TRBV5-1; size: -; J: TRBJ1-4; CDR3: CASSLDATNEKLFF; DNA: TGCGCCAGCAGCTTGGATGCAACTAATGAAAAACTGTTTTTT